These 4 T cell receptor beta chains share one sample of origin, sequenced in a study of shared clonotypes between healthy human individuals. Some clones are missing from TCRdb's copy, which holds only in-frame ones; the method was immunoSEQ multiplex PCR. Of 1,400,000 or so clones listed, approximately 98.5% are singletons. Sequencing input: naive CD4+ T cells sorted from blood. The subset: CD45RA+ positively selected. All receptors come from a man aged 30-40 years in good health.

The CDR3: CASSFRGQNEQYF. DNA of the CDR3: TGTGCCAGCAGTTTCAGAGGACAGAACGAGCAGTACTTC. The chain links TRBV27 to TRBJ2-7; D is perhaps TRBD1 (6 bases). Germline CDR1 MNHEY, CDR2 SMNVEV (reference sequence). CDR3 length equals 13 residues. V was pared by 3 bases and J by 5 bases, with 11 bases between.

This clone was found once. Different DNA sequences within this sample yield the same CDR3. The chain couples TRBV9 to TRBJ2-3; tentative D call: TRBD2 (5 bases). This CDR3 comprises 15 residues. The V end was cut by 0 bases, the J end by 2 bases, with 10 bases between. Germline CDR1 is SGDLS and CDR2 is YYNGEE. DNA for the CDR3: TGTGCCAGCAGCGTAGTTGGGGAGCCCACAGATACGCAGTATTTT. It codes for CASSVVGEPTDTQYF. Together with reference TRBV9 and TRBJ2-3, the CDR3 gives the full variable domain: DSGVTQTPKHLITATGQRVTLRCSPRSGDLSVYWYQQSLDQGLQFLIQYYNGEERAKGNILERFSAQQFPDLHSELNLSSLELGDSALYFCASSVVGEPTDTQYFGPGTRLTVL.

The chain employs TRBV25-1 and TRBJ2-5; 8 bases map to TRBD1. CDR3 size: 16 residues. Germline V gene lookup returns CDR1 MGHDK and CDR2 SYGVNS. J lost 3 bases, V lost 2 bases, and 8 bases had no gene match. The CDR3 region is CASSEPEDRAKETQYF. Here the CDR3 DNA reads TGTGCCAGCAGTGAACCCGAGGACAGGGCTAAAGAGACCCAGTACTTC.

The chain has TRBV27 and TRBJ2-3; D uncertain. V gave up 9 bases and J gave up 2 bases, with 15 bases separating them. The CDR3 consists of 14 residues. Looked up from germline, CDR1 is MNHEY and CDR2 is SMNVEV (reference sequence). CDR3 bases: TGTGCCAGTTGGCACGGTATCATCACAGATACGCAGTATTTT. Translated: CASWHGIITDTQYF.